Below are 31 T cell receptor beta chains sequenced from a single sample in a study of cytomegalovirus exposure and HLA in healthy donors. PCR employed 60 Vbeta and 13 Jbeta primers. Some clones are missing from TCRdb's copy, which holds only in-frame ones; the method was immunoSEQ multiplex PCR. The profile covers 100,000 or so clones, with 75% to 85% appearing a single time and more than 3% taken by the ten largest. The sequenced material came from PBMCs. All receptors come from a man aged 25-45 years in good health and CMV-seropositive.

V usage is TRBV6-4 and J usage is TRBJ2-5, with 11 bases matching TRBD2. With V trimmed by 4 bases and J by 5 bases, 6 bases remained unmatched. In germline, CDR1 is MRHNA, CDR2 SNTAGT. The CDR3 runs 15 residues. CDR3 sequence (DNA): TGTGCCAGCAGTGCGATAGCGGGAGGGGCGGAGACCCAGTACTTC. This gives the protein CASSAIAGGAETQYF.

This clone was counted a single time. The V gene is TRBV14, the J gene TRBJ2-1; 7 bases match TRBD2. The germline V gene encodes CDR1 SGHDN and CDR2 FVKESK. There are 16 residues in the CDR3. V lost 0 bases and J lost 2; bases outside the gene matches: 4. In nucleotides, the CDR3 is TGTGCCAGCAGCCAAGAGGGGGAGGGCGCCTACAATGAGCAGTTCTTC. This translates into CASSQEGEGAYNEQFF.

The chain combines TRBV19 with TRBJ2-6; possible D gene TRBD1, 6 bases. Germline CDR1 is LNHDA and CDR2 is SQIVND (reference sequence). CDR3 size: 16 residues. The V gene lost 2 bases and the J gene lost 2 bases, with 10 bases spanning the gap. CDR3 region: CASSIQPGAGANVLTF. In DNA, the CDR3 is TGTGCCAGTAGTATACAGCCAGGGGCTGGGGCCAACGTCCTGACTTTC.

This clone was found a few times. The chain is built from TRBV4-1 and TRBJ1-1; the D is unclear. V shed 0 bases and J shed 0 bases, with 8 bases lying between them. CDR1 and CDR2 from the germline V gene are MGHRA and YSYEKL. This CDR3 has 15 amino acids. The CDR3 DNA follows: TGCGCCAGCAGCCAAGAGTCCTCTCTGAACACTGAAGCTTTCTTT. This translates into CASSQESSLNTEAFF.

The chain uses TRBV13 and TRBJ2-2; a possible D gene is TRBD2 (6 bases). V was clipped by 4 bases and J by 4 bases, with 16 bases between them. This CDR3 has 16 residues. Germline V gene sequence: CDR1 PRHDT, CDR2 FYEKMQ (reference sequence). This CDR3 reads CASSSPGRSVTGELFF. The CDR3, as DNA: TGTGCCAGCAGCTCGCCAGGGAGGTCGGTCACCGGGGAGCTGTTTTTT.

This clone has a handful of counts. The rearrangement uses TRBV6-5 and TRBJ1-3, with TRBD1 as a possible D gene (6 bases). Germline lookup yields CDR1 MNHEY and CDR2 SVGAGI. CDR3 length: 15 residues. V was pared by 5 bases and J by 4 bases, with 15 bases between. The CDR3: CASSPTGSLGNTIYF. CDR3 nucleotides: TGTGCCAGCAGTCCGACAGGCAGCTTGGGAAACACCATATATTTT.

The rearrangement links TRBV15 to TRBJ2-7; weak D call: TRBD1 (6 bases). The CDR3 is made up of 14 amino acids. CDR1 and CDR2 (germline): LNHNV, YYDKDF (reference sequence). Trimming cost V 5 bases and J 0 bases, with 11 bases left between them. For the CDR3, the DNA is TGTGCCACCAGCGGATCAGGGGACTCCTACGAGCAGTACTTC. Encoded protein: CATSGSGDSYEQYF.

The rearrangement uses TRBV19 and TRBJ1-2, with 8 bases identical to TRBD1. The junction had 8 bases not matched to a gene; V was cut back by 7 bases and J by 7 bases. From germline, CDR1 is LNHDA and CDR2 SQIVND (reference sequence). The CDR3 consists of 13 residues. This chain's CDR3 is CASTGTGWVGYTF. CDR3 DNA: TGTGCCAGTACTGGGACAGGATGGGTTGGCTACACCTTC. Variable domain in full (rest from reference TRBV19 and TRBJ1-2): DGGITQSPKYLFRKEGQNVTLSCEQNLNHDAMYWYRQDPGQGLRLIYYSQIVNDFQKGDIAEGYSVSREKKESFPLTVTSAQKNPTAFYLCASTGTGWVGYTFGSGTRLTVV.

The chain is built from TRBV19 and TRBJ2-1, with D possibly matching TRBD1 (5 bases). V shed 7 bases and J shed 5 bases, with 18 bases lying between them. Germline V gene data show CDR1 as LNHDA and CDR2 as SQIVND (reference sequence). The CDR3 is 15 residues long. CDR3 sequence: CASTPRWGLDNEQFF. The DNA of the CDR3 is TGTGCCAGTACCCCTAGGTGGGGCCTCGACAATGAGCAGTTCTTC.

The table lists this clone with a few counts. The gene calls are TRBV7-2 and TRBJ2-1; 8 bases agree with TRBD2. Germline values: CDR1 SGHTA, CDR2 FQGNSA. The V gene end was trimmed by 1 base and the J gene end by 3 bases; junction bases not matched to a gene: 5. The CDR3 has 16 amino acids. DNA of the CDR3: TGTGCCAGCAGCTTAGGGGCGGGAGGCGTCTACAATGAGCAGTTCTTC. Encoded protein: CASSLGAGGVYNEQFF.

This sequence joins TRBV6-6 and TRBJ2-1, with 8 bases fitting TRBD2. Germline V gene lookup returns CDR1 MNHNY and CDR2 SVGAGI (reference sequence). The CDR3 is made up of 14 amino acids. With 7 bases clipped from V and 0 bases from J, the junction kept 2 bases outside the gene matches. The CDR3, as DNA: TGTGCCAGCACCCTAGCGGGCTCCTACAATGAGCAGTTCTTC. It is translated as CASTLAGSYNEQFF.

J is TRBJ1-3 and V is TRBV4-1; TRBD1 is a possible D gene (5 bases). Per germline, CDR1 MGHRA and CDR2 YSYEKL. CDR3 size: 17 residues. V shed 0 bases and J shed 0 bases, with 12 bases lying between them. CDR3 DNA sequence: TGCGCCAGCAGCCAAGAGAGCAGGGAAAGCTCTGGAAACACCATATATTTT. This gives the protein CASSQESRESSGNTIYF.

This rearrangement joins TRBV18 to TRBJ2-1, with 13 bases lining up with TRBD2. Germline CDR1 KGHSH, CDR2 LQKENI. The J segment lost 2 bases and the V segment lost 4 bases, leaving 17 bases of the junction unmatched. CDR3 length: 21 amino acids. In DNA form, the CDR3 reads TGTGCCAGCTCACATAAAGGGGCGGAGACTAGCGGGAGGACCCCCTACAATGAGCAGTTCTTC. As protein: CASSHKGAETSGRTPYNEQFF.

The J gene is TRBJ1-1, the V gene TRBV6-6; the D gene is possibly TRBD1 (6 bases). The CDR3 is 14 amino acids. Trimming removed 6 bases from V and 1 base from J, with 12 bases in between. Per germline, CDR1 MNHNY and CDR2 SVGAGI (reference sequence). The DNA for the CDR3 is TGTGCCAGCAGCCGACCGACAGGGAACACTGAAGCTTTCTTT. This gives the protein CASSRPTGNTEAFF.

The chain links TRBV29-1 to TRBJ2-7; tentative D call: TRBD2 (5 bases). There are 13 residues in the CDR3. Per germline, CDR1 SQVTM and CDR2 ANQGSEA. V was clipped by 4 bases and J by 0 bases, with 10 bases between them. The DNA of the CDR3 is TGCAGCGTTGGTCCAGGACTCTCCTACGAGCAGTACTTC. This gives the protein CSVGPGLSYEQYF.

This chain joins TRBV10-3 and TRBJ2-6; the D is unclear. In germline, CDR1 is ENHRY, CDR2 SYGVKD. The CDR3 is made up of 13 amino acids. V was cut by 8 bases and J by 3 bases, with 8 bases left in between. CDR3 sequence reads: CAILRSGANVLTF. CDR3 DNA sequence: TGTGCCATCTTAAGGAGTGGGGCCAACGTCCTGACTTTC.

The chain couples TRBV5-1 to TRBJ2-5; 15 bases line up with TRBD2. The CDR3 runs 15 residues. V shed 4 bases, J shed 4 bases, and the junction held 2 bases outside the gene matches. Germline-derived CDR1 and CDR2 are SGHRS and YFSETQ. This chain's CDR3 is CASSAGLAGGETQYF. The CDR3, as DNA: TGCGCCAGCAGCGCGGGACTAGCGGGAGGAGAGACCCAGTACTTC.

The chain joins TRBV18 to TRBJ2-5, with 9 bases that match TRBD2. V gave up 0 bases and J gave up 0 bases; unmatched junction bases: 5. Looked up from germline, CDR1 is KGHSH and CDR2 is LQKENI. This CDR3 comprises 17 residues. The CDR3 reads CASSPPWASGDQETQYF. The CDR3 bases are TGTGCCAGCTCACCACCGTGGGCTAGCGGGGACCAAGAGACCCAGTACTTC.

As regards this clone: Mismatch with germline at one junction end may stem from a read error. The rearrangement uses TRBV4-3 and TRBJ2-5; no clear D. The CDR3 is 12 amino acids. Germline lookup yields CDR1 LGHNA and CDR2 YSLEER. The CDR3 protein is CASSQGRNCMDF. The CDR3 DNA sequence: TGCGCCAGCAGCCAAGGTCGAAACTGTATGGACTTC.

The chain is built from TRBV10-1 and TRBJ1-2; D gene unclear. Germline V lookup: CDR1 WNHNN, CDR2 SYGVQD (reference sequence). Trimming removed 6 bases at V and 5 bases at J, with 4 bases between. The CDR3 is 10 amino acids. The CDR3 coding sequence is TGCGCCAGCAGCGCGTATGGCTACACCTTC. It is translated as CASSAYGYTF.

The chain combines TRBV5-1 with TRBJ2-7; TRBD1 matches 8 bases. CDR3 length: 15 residues. The J segment lost 3 bases and the V segment lost 2 bases, leaving 7 bases of the junction unmatched. Per the germline V gene, CDR1 is SGHRS and CDR2 is YFSETQ. In DNA form, the CDR3 reads TGCGCCAGCAGCTTCGGCAGGGGGCCGGGCTACGAGCAGTACTTC. Protein product: CASSFGRGPGYEQYF.

V and J are TRBV6-1 and TRBJ2-1; 11 nucleotides match TRBD2. Germline CDR1 MNHNS, CDR2 SASEGT. The CDR3 has 16 residues. With 1 base clipped from V and 6 bases from J, the junction kept 5 bases outside the gene matches. CDR3: CASSEEVAGGLNEQFF. CDR3 sequence (DNA): TGTGCCAGCAGTGAAGAGGTAGCGGGAGGGCTCAATGAGCAGTTCTTC.

This rearrangement joins TRBV7-6 to TRBJ1-1; TRBD1 is a possible D gene (5 bases). Germline values: CDR1 SGHVS, CDR2 FNYEAQ. V was pared by 4 bases and J by 6 bases, with 9 bases between. The CDR3 runs 12 residues. The CDR3 is CASSYRDSEAFF. The CDR3 coding sequence is TGTGCCAGCAGCTACCGGGACTCTGAAGCTTTCTTT.

For this clone: The same CDR3 also results from other DNA sequences found in this sample. The chain carries TRBV7-2 and TRBJ2-1; 7 positions agree with TRBD1. With 5 bases clipped from V and 1 base from J, the junction kept 2 bases outside the gene matches. Germline assignment: CDR1 SGHTA and CDR2 FQGNSA. The CDR3 has 14 residues. The CDR3 is CASSLGQSYNEQFF. The CDR3 bases are TGTGCCAGCAGCCTGGGACAGTCCTACAATGAGCAGTTCTTC.

V usage is TRBV2 and J usage is TRBJ1-2; 8 positions agree with TRBD1. This CDR3 region has 14 residues. Per germline, CDR1 SNHLY and CDR2 FYNNEI. Germline trimming cut 5 bases from V and 3 bases from J; bases unmatched to any gene: 5. The CDR3 loop reads CASSPQGEYYGYTF. The CDR3, as DNA: TGTGCCAGCAGTCCACAGGGGGAGTACTATGGCTACACCTTC.

The chain carries TRBV6-6 and TRBJ1-5; 10 bases map to TRBD1. The CDR3 covers 16 residues. Germline CDR1 and CDR2: MNHNY and SVGAGI (reference sequence). The trim removed 1 base at V and 6 bases at J, leaving 6 bases unmatched. CDR3: CASSYYGTGEGQPQHF. The CDR3 DNA is TGTGCCAGCAGTTACTACGGGACAGGGGAGGGTCAGCCCCAGCATTTT.

The CDR3 region has the DNA TGTGCCAGCAGGAGGACTAGCGGAATATACGAGCAGTACTTC. This encodes CASRRTSGIYEQYF. The rearrangement uses TRBV6-5 and TRBJ2-7; 10 bases are shared with TRBD2. The CDR3 consists of 14 residues. Losses at the gene ends were 6 bases for V and 4 bases for J; bases not matched to a gene: 6. The V gene's germline CDR1 is MNHEY and CDR2 SVGAGI.

This chain connects TRBV28 to TRBJ2-3, with 7 bases fitting TRBD1. The CDR3 spans 14 residues. V lost 5 bases to trimming and J lost 2 bases; unmatched junction nucleotides: 4. CDR1 is MDHEN and CDR2 is SYDVKM in the germline V gene. The chain's CDR3 is CASSLDRPTDTQYF. As DNA, the CDR3 is TGTGCCAGCAGTCTGGACAGGCCCACAGATACGCAGTATTTT.

This clone was detected only once. The rearrangement joins TRBV9 to TRBJ2-1; possible D gene TRBD2, 7 bases. Trimming took 4 bases from V and 7 from J, leaving 24 bases between them. The CDR3 consists of 17 residues. Germline V gene lookup returns CDR1 SGDLS and CDR2 YYNGEE. CDR3 residues: CASSLGVGGGFTNEQFF. CDR3 coding DNA: TGTGCCAGCAGCCTTGGGGTAGGGGGAGGGTTTACTAATGAGCAGTTCTTC.

The chain is built from TRBV28 and TRBJ1-5, with 9 bases that match TRBD1. The junction had 7 bases not matched to a gene; V was cut back by 3 bases and J by 4 bases. The CDR3 consists of 16 residues. Germline CDR1 and CDR2: MDHEN and SYDVKM. Here the CDR3 reads CASSFSDRGANQPQHF. The DNA for the CDR3 is TGTGCCAGCAGTTTTTCGGACAGGGGCGCGAATCAGCCCCAGCATTTT.

The chain has TRBV9 and TRBJ2-1, with D possibly matching TRBD1 (6 bases). This CDR3 region has 13 residues. V lost 4 bases to trimming and J lost 5 bases, with 10 bases between them. Germline-derived CDR1 and CDR2 are SGDLS and YYNGEE. As DNA, the CDR3 is TGTGCCAGCAGCTTGAGACAGGACAATGAGCAGTTCTTC. Amino acid sequence: CASSLRQDNEQFF.